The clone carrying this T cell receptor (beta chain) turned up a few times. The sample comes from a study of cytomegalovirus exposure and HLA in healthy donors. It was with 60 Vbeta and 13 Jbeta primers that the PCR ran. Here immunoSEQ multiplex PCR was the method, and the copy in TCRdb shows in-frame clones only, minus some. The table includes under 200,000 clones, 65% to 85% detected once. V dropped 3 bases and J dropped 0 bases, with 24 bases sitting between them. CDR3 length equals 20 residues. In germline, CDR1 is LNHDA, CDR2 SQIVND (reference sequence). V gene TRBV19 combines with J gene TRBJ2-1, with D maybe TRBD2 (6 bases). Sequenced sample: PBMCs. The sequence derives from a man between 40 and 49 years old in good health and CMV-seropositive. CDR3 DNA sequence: TGTGCCAGTAGTATCACGCAAGTTCTGGGGACTGCGAGCTCCTACAATGAGCAGTTCTTC. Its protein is CASSITQVLGTASSYNEQFF.